The sequence of this T cell receptor beta chain was determined in a study of cytomegalovirus exposure and HLA in healthy donors (dated by TCRdb to about 2017). For the wider study: An earlier analysis of roughly 500 of the donors reported approximately 260 Gb of sequence data and 117 million unique TCR beta sequences obtained from 150 million to 200 million T cells. The genetic ancestry cluster associated with self-reported Caucasian donors included around four fifths of the roughly 400 genotyped donors. Along with the approximately 700-subject first cohort, a separate validation cohort of 120 different subjects was used. Because of strong linkage in the cohort, 4 to 6 DR-DQ haplotypes were treated as single units for association and clustering. Class I and class II HLA loci were covered by the typing at four-digit resolution. High-throughput TCR immunosequencing, statistical association of individual TCRs with disease status, and machine learning were combined to predict cytomegalovirus infection status. All discovery cohort repertoires had been generated on a single sequencing platform. Across some 400 genotyped donors of the cohort, an average of about 240,000 unique TCR beta nucleotide sequences per donor were sequenced, and 15% to 20% of those sequences were non-productive. The later analysis used no new phenotypic data to find candidate immune exposures, relying instead on TCR beta sequences and their occurrence across donors. The T cell repertoires of 670 or so subjects were profiled by immunosequencing and related to cytomegalovirus serostatus. The study aimed to test whether signatures of past pathogen exposure could be identified by cataloging public T cell receptors. To decide whether each TCR beta V gene segment behaved as functional or pseudogenic, an earlier analysis of approximately 590 of the donors relied on high-throughput TCR beta sequencing. Roughly 290 gigabases of sequencing data and tens of millions of unique TCR sequences made up an early release that covered roughly 670 HLA-typed donors. Typing coverage varied by locus: roughly 620-640 donors for A, B, C, DRB1 and DQB1; 522 for DQA1; about 600 for DPA1; 450 to 480 for DPB1. A later genetic analysis used genome-wide SNP genotypes for about three fifths of the 666 donors, treating that subset as a discovery cohort. Donor age, sex, ethnicity and CMV serostatus were collected together with the repertoire data. A later analysis re-examined previously published TCR beta repertoires from more than 600 donors and added high-resolution HLA genotyping to investigate patterns of TCR occurrence.

As regards this clone: There is no known antigen for this receptor. No base quality information exists; no much larger clone differs at one position.

What the work shows at the level of the full study, not this receptor alone: Across donors, most TCR sequences were observed very rarely, whereas some public TCRs were present in many individuals. Because counts were too low, roughly 17 rarely observed V segments, including chromosome 9 orphons, were left out of the earlier analysis of a few hundred of the donors. In a later genetic analysis, a missense DCLRE1C variant was associated with V-gene and J-gene trimming of TCR beta chains, and the association was replicated in an independent cohort. A group of highly shared sequence variants was considered likely to be a technical artifact of the sequencing pipeline. A further reported finding was that TCR beta sequences accurately predicted the HLA-A and HLA-B alleles for most subjects in the first cohort. In a later analysis, HLA-associated TCR beta chains were found to be more clonally expanded and to have lower generation probabilities than equally common non-associated chains. The classifier was reported to diagnose cytomegalovirus status with high specificity and sensitivity in both the original and validation cohorts. In vitro tests confirmed that a few of the cytomegalovirus-associated TCR beta chains recognize cytomegalovirus antigens. Because HLA typing was missing for some donors at each locus, association tests included only the typed subset. In the study, some 160 TCR beta chains were listed as associated with cytomegalovirus. According to a later analysis, parvovirus B19, influenza, CMV and Epstein-Barr virus appeared linked to several top co-occurrence clusters. According to a later analysis, TCR association rates differed among HLA loci, with DRB1 alleles showing the most associated TCRs and HLA-C alleles showing the fewest. In an earlier analysis of 587 of the donors, most TCR beta V segments were observed in productive rearrangements about 87% or about 30% of the time, broadly matching IMGT annotations. In this cohort, only TCR beta chains were sequenced, and detectable features were limited by the absence of alpha or paired-chain data. Assigning TCR associations to individual alleles was difficult when HLA alleles, especially DR and DQ, strongly co-occurred. Because the 87-base-pair reads could not distinguish some IMGT-functional V segments, including TRBV6-2 and TRBV6-3, those segments were excluded. A later analysis found that most CMV-associated TCR beta chains appeared HLA-restricted, with HLA associations seemingly driven largely by CMV exposure. The presence/absence analyses assumed that sequencing depth was roughly uniform across donors, and that assumption may not be true. Linkage disequilibrium might explain the correlated functional status among segregating V segments, but an unknown experimental factor could not be ruled out. Compared with the 666-donor mean, donors in an Asian-associated ancestry cluster had fewer N-insertions in productive TCRs, according to a later genetic analysis. The authors suggested that the approach could potentially be generalized to other disease states and immunological phenotypes. Immune exposure information for the cohort was limited to CMV serostatus. A later analysis associated about 17,000 TCR beta sequences with specific HLA alleles at a false discovery rate of 0.05.

Preparation of the library involved the immunoSEQ multiplex PCR assay. A mixture of 60 forward primers for TCR Vbeta segments and 13 reverse primers for TCR Jbeta segments was used in the multiplex PCR. A multiplex PCR assay on genomic DNA amplified the CDR3 region of rearranged TCR beta genes. On the Illumina HiSeq System, the amplified TCR beta libraries were sequenced as 87-base-pair reads. On the authors' methods: In a later analysis, tens of millions of unique TCR beta chains were counted across the 650 to 750 repertoires, and about 10 million of these chains were shared by at least two donors. A nearest-neighbor algorithm error-corrected the raw reads and collapsed the reads into unique sequences, merging closely related sequences to remove PCR and sequencing errors. V, D and J gene segments were assigned by aligning CDR3 sequences to IMGT reference sequences. For a sequence to be retained, a match of at least six nucleotides was required to both a V gene segment and a J gene segment. Rearrangements were classified as productive when the CDR3 lacked stop codons and remained in frame with V and J, and all other rearrangements were classified as non-productive. Following IMGT convention, CDR3 was defined as the stretch from the second conserved V-encoded cysteine up to the conserved J-encoded phenylalanine. Sequences without an unambiguous match to a single V gene segment were excluded from the earlier analysis of about 600 of the donors. In an earlier analysis of more than 500 of the donors, a V segment was called functional when productive rearrangements were above 56.7%, and segregating when the standard deviation between donors exceeded 5%. A statistical classification framework was built for diagnosing cytomegalovirus status from the catalog of TCR beta chain sequences. In a later analysis, V and J genes were assigned by comparing TCR nucleotide sequences against IMGT/GENE-DB human TR gene sequences. The TCRdist pipeline was used in a later analysis to assign CDR3 sequences and most-parsimonious VDJ recombination scenarios. A later analysis defined each TCR beta chain by its CDR3 amino acid sequence plus V-gene family, and excluded reads lacking a unique V-gene family. In a later analysis, 450 to 600 highly shared, low-generation-probability nucleotide sequences were removed to address suspected cross-contamination and a sequencing artifact. In a later analysis, a clonal expansion index for each public chain was calculated from normalized within-repertoire ranks of inferred template counts. Generation probabilities in a later analysis came from a VDJ recombination model fitted to out-of-frame rearrangements, and those results were checked against IGoR. In a later analysis, TCR-TCR, TCR-HLA and TCR-CMV co-occurrence was scored with hypergeometric tests, and a repertoire-size bias correction was applied to TCR pairs. To estimate false discovery rates, a later analysis permuted the HLA or CMV assignments 20 times. In a later analysis, co-occurring TCRs were grouped using DBSCAN, and TCRdist sequence similarity was added for clustering within HLA-allele-positive subsets. Repertoires with fewer than 30,000 or more than 120,000 public chains, plus five repertoires with anomalous nucleotide sharing, were excluded from co-occurrence clustering. TCRdb stores this immuneACCESS table with in-frame sequences only. Part of the clones is absent; in the studies checked, under half of the shortfall reflects unresolved V genes, and no reason is known for the rest. V and J calls and clone size are given by that table; D and trimming were obtained from the DNA. The sample table shows about 120,000 clones, and roughly 80% are seen once. The ten largest clones represent 3% to 4% of the sample.

V lost 5 bases and J lost 5 bases; the stretch between them is 16 bases long. From the cysteine up to the phenylalanine, the CDR3 has a length of 15 residues. The DNA shown is the 45-base CDR3, in frame from base 1. The germline V gene (reference sequence) gives CDR1 as LNHDA and CDR2 as SQIVND. The cohort was made up of 666 healthy bone marrow donors. Cohort members were all nominally healthy when sampled, although unrecorded immune exposures were likely present. The donor tested CMV seropositive and was one of the 289 seropositive cohort members. A peripheral blood sample was collected from each donor, and TCR beta sequencing was performed on peripheral blood mononuclear cells. Genomic DNA extraction from the blood cell samples was performed with the Qiagen DNeasy Blood Extraction Kit.

The source material was PBMCs. This sequence originates from a young man in good health and CMV-seropositive. The chain is made from TRBV19 and TRBJ1-5; the D gene is perhaps TRBD1, on 6 matching bases. CDR3 region: CASSLTQGIHQPQHF. The nucleotide sequence is TGTGCCAGTAGTTTAACACAGGGAATTCATCAGCCCCAGCATTTT.